Below, one T cell receptor (beta chain) is given with its context. Each PCR received spiked synthetic TCR analog templates. The method was immunoSEQ multiplex PCR; TCRdb's version includes in-frame clones alone and lacks a portion of them. The sample holds about 76,000 clones; around 93% are singletons and the top ten take 0.87%. This sample stems from a study of PD-L1 blockade in urothelial cancer. CDR1 MNHEY and CDR2 SMNVEV come from the germline V gene (reference sequence). The CDR3 consists of 13 residues. The V and J ends lost 9 bases and 4 bases, in that order; junction bases with no gene match: 7. Time point denoted: peripheral blood 6 weeks after treatment start. It was locally advanced or metastatic urothelial carcinoma that patients had.

The material was PBMCs, obtained around atezolizumab (anti-PD-L1) treatment. The rearrangement uses TRBV27 and TRBJ2-7; 9 bases line up with TRBD2. The TCR originated in a woman of 80 years or more with urothelial cancer. The CDR3 is CASSTSGRYEQYF. The CDR3 DNA follows: TGTGCCAGTTCGACTAGCGGTCGGTACGAGCAGTACTTC.